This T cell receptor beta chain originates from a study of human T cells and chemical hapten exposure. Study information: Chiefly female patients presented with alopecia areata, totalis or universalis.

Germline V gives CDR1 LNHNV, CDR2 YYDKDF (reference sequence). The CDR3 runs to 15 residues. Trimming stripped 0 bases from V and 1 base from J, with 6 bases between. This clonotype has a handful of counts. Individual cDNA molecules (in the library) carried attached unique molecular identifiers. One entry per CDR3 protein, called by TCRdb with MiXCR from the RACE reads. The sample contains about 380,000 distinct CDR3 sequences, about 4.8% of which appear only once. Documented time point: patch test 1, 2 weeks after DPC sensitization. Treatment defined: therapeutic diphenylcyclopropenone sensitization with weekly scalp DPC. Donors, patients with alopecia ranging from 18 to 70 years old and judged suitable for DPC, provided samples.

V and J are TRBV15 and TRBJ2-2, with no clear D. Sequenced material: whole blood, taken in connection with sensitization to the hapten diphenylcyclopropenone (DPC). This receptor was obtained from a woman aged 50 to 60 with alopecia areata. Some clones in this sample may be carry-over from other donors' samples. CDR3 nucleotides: TGTGCCACCAGCAGAGAAGCCATGAACACCGGGGAGCTGTTTTTT. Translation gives CATSREAMNTGELFF.